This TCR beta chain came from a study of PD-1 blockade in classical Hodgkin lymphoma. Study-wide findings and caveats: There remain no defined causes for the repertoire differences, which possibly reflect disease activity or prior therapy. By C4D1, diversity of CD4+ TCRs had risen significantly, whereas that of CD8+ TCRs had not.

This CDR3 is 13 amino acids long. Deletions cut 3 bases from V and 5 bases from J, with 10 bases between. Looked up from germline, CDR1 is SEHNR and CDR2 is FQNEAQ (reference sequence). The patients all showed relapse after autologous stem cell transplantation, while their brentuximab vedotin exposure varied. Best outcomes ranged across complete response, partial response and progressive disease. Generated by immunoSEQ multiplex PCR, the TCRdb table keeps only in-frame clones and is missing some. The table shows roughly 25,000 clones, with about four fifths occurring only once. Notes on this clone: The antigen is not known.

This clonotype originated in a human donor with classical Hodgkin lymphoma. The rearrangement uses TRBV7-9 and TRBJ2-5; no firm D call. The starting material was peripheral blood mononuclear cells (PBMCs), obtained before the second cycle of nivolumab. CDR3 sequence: CASSFFGGETQYF. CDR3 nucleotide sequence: TGTGCCAGCAGCTTCTTCGGTGGCGAGACCCAGTACTTC. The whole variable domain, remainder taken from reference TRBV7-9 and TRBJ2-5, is DTGVSQNPRHKITKRGQNVTFRCDPISEHNRLYWYRQTLGQGPEFLTYFQNEAQLEKSRLLSDRFSAERPKGSFSTLEIQRTEQGDSAMYLCASSFFGGETQYFGPGTRLLVL.